The next 6 T cell receptor beta chains were all read from a single sample in a study of blood T cells in healthy people across ages. A sample-barcoded 5' primer and a J-beta primer mix were used in a second PCR of about 7 to 11 cycles. TCRdb analysed the 5' RACE reads with MiXCR anew, one entry per CDR3 protein. Of approximately 690,000 distinct CDR3 sequences listed, under 65% were seen once; the top ten hold over 30%. Sequences were obtained from blood. The receptors shown here come from a man between 60 and 75 years old in good health.

This sequence joins TRBV3-1 and TRBJ2-1; 12 positions agree with TRBD1. The V and J ends lost 4 bases and 6 bases, in that order; junction bases with no gene match: 4. The CDR3 extends over 15 amino acids. Germline lookup yields CDR1 LGHDT and CDR2 YNNKEL (reference sequence). The DNA of the CDR3 is TGTGCCAGCAGCCCCGGGACAGGGGGCCCCAATGAGCAGTTCTTC. This sequence encodes CASSPGTGGPNEQFF.

The table lists this clonotype with a few counts. The gene calls are TRBV29-1 and TRBJ2-7; 7 bases agree with TRBD1. The germline CDR1 and CDR2 sequences are SQVTM and ANQGSEA. The CDR3 has 13 amino acids. The ends lost 7 bases at V and 5 bases at J; junction bases unmatched: 11. The CDR3 loop is CSGRHRGQDEQYF. The CDR3 DNA is TGCAGCGGTCGCCACAGGGGCCAGGACGAGCAGTACTTC.

This clonotype came up once. The chain employs TRBV20-1 and TRBJ2-5; D is ambiguous. Trimming took 0 bases from V and 4 from J, leaving 15 bases between them. In germline, CDR1 is DFQATT, CDR2 SNEGSKA (reference sequence). The CDR3 is 15 residues long. The CDR3 sequence is CSAREDGRVRETQYF. CDR3 DNA: TGCAGTGCTAGAGAGGATGGTAGGGTCAGAGAGACCCAGTACTTC.

The J gene is TRBJ2-5, the V gene TRBV5-5, with a tentative D call TRBD1 (5 bases). The germline V and J ends were trimmed by 1 base and 0 bases, with 13 bases remaining between them. This CDR3 has 16 amino acids. Germline V gives CDR1 SGHKS, CDR2 YYEKEE (reference sequence). Written as DNA, the CDR3 is TGTGCCAGCAGCTTGAACGCAGGGATCGACCAAGAGACCCAGTACTTC. Translation: CASSLNAGIDQETQYF.

This chain links TRBV7-2 with TRBJ1-1; D is ambiguous. The CDR3 extends over 14 amino acids. Trimming pared 5 bases from V and 5 bases from J, leaving 15 bases between. Germline V lookup: CDR1 SGHTA, CDR2 FQGNSA. The CDR3 is CASSRPNNPTEAFF. CDR3 DNA: TGTGCCAGCAGCCGGCCGAATAACCCAACTGAAGCTTTCTTT.

The chain combines TRBV7-2 with TRBJ2-4, with a weak D call TRBD1 (7 bases). The J call may be faulty, since TRBJ2-7 better matches the DNA end. Germline-derived CDR1 and CDR2 are SGHTA and FQGNSA. This CDR3 contains 15 residues. The DNA for the CDR3 is TGTGCCAGCAGCTTAGGACCAGGGGGGACCCTCGAGCAGTACTTC. This sequence encodes CASSLGPGGTLEQYF.